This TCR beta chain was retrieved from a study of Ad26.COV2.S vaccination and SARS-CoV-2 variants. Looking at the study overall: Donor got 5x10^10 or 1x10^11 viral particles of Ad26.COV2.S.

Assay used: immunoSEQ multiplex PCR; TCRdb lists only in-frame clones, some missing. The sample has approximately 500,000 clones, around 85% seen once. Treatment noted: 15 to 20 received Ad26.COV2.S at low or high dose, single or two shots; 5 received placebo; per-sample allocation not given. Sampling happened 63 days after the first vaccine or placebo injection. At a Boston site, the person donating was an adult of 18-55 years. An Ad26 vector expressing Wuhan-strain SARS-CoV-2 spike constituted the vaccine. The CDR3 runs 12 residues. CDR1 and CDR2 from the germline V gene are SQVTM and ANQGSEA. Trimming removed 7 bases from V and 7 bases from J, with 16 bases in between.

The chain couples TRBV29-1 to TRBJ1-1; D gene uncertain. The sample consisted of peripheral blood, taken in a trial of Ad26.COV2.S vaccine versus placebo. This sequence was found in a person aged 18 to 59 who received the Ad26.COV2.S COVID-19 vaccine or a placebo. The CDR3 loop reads CSAGGGSNEAFF. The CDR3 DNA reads TGCAGCGCCGGCGGCGGGTCGAATGAAGCTTTCTTT.